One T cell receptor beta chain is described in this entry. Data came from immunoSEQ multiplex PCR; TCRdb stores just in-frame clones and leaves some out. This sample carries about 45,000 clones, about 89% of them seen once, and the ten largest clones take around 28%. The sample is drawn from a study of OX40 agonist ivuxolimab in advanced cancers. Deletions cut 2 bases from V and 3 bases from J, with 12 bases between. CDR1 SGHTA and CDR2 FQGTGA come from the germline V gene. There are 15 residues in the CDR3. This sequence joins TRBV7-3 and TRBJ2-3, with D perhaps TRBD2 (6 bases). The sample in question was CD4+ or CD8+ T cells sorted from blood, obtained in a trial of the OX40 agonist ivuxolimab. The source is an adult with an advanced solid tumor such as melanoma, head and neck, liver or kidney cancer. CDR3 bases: TGTGCCAGCAGCTTAGGCGGGATGGGGACAGATACGCAGTATTTT. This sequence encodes CASSLGGMGTDTQYF.